This section outlines one T cell receptor beta chain sequence together with its context. The data were taken from a study of blood T cell repertoires in COVID-19. Study summary: Acute-phase and convalescent COVID-19 samples originated in the United States, Italy and Spain.

CDR3 length: 16 amino acids. Germline V gene sequence: CDR1 MNHEY, CDR2 SMNVEV (reference sequence). Trimming left V 4 bases short and J 2 bases short, with 15 bases between. TCRdb keeps only in-frame clones here, not all; method: immunoSEQ multiplex PCR. Of 280,000 or so clones listed, about 90% are singletons. The origin of this receptor is a woman in her thirties who had recovered from COVID-19. The V gene is TRBV27, the J gene TRBJ1-3; possibly TRBD1 for D (6 bases). The material sequenced was peripheral blood. In nucleotides, the CDR3 is TGTGCCAGCAGTTCGGGGACATATTTGACTGGAAACACCATATATTTT. Translating it yields CASSSGTYLTGNTIYF.